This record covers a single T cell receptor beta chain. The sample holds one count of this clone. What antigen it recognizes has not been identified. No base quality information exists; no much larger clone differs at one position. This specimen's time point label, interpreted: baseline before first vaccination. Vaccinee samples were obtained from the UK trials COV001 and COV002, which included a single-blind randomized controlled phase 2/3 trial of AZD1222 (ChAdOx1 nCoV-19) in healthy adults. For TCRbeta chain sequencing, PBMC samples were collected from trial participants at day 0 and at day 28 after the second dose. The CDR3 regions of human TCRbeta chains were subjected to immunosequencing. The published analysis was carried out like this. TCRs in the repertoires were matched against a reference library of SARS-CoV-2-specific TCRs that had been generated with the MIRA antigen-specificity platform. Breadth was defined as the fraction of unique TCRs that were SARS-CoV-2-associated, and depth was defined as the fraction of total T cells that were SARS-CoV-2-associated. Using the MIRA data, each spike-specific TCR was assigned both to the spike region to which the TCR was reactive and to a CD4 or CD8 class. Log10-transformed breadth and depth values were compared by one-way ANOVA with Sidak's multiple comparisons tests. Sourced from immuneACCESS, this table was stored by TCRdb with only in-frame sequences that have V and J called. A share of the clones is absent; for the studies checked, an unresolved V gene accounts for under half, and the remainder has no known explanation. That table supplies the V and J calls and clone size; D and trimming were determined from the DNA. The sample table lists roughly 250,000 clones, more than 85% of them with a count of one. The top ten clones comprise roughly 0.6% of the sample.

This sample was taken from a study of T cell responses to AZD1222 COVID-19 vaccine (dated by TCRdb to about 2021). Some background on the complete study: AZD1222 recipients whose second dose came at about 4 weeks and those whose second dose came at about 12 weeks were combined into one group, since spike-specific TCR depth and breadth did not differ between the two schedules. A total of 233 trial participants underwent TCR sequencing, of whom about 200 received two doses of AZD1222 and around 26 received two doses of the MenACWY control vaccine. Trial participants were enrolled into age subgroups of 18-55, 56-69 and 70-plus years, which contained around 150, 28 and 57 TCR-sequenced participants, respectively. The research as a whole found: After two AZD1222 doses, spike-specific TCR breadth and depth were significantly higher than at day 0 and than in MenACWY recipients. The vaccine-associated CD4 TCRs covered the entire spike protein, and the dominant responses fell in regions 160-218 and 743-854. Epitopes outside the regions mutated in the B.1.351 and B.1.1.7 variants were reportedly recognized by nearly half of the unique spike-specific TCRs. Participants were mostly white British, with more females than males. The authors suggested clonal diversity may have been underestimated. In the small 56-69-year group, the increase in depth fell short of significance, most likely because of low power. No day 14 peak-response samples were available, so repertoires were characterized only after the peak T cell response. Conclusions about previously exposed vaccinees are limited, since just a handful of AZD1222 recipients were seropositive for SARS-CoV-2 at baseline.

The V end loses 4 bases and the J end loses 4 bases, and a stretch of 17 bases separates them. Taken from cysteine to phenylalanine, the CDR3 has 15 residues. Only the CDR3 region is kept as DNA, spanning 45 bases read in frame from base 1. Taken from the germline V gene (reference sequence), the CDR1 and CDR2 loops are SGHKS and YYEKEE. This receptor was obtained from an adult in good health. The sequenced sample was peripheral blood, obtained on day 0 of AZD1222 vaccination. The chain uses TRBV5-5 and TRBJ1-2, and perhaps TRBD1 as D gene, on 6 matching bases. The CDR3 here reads CASSIPPQGTYGYTF. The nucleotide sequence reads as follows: TGTGCCAGCAGCATCCCACCCCAGGGGACCTATGGCTACACCTTC.